This TCR beta chain was identified in a study of OX40 agonist ivuxolimab in advanced cancers. Sequencing was performed with immunoSEQ multiplex PCR; in TCRdb, only in-frame clones are kept and a portion is missing. Among over 55,000 clones listed, around 83% were seen once. Germline V lookup: CDR1 SGHNT, CDR2 YENEEA. The germline V and J ends were trimmed by 5 bases and 0 bases, with 14 bases remaining between them. The CDR3 has 15 amino acids. The rearrangement joins TRBV11-3 to TRBJ2-7; D call uncertain. The specimen was CD4+ or CD8+ T cells sorted from blood, collected in a trial of the OX40 agonist ivuxolimab. The receptor was derived from an adult with an advanced solid tumor such as melanoma, head and neck, liver or kidney cancer. The CDR3, as DNA: TGTGCCAGCAGCCGTGGAGACTCTAGCTCCTACGAGCAGTACTTC. Translation: CASSRGDSSSYEQYF. Full variable domain (remainder filled in from reference TRBV11-3 and TRBJ2-7): EAGVVQSPRYKIIEKKQPVAFWCNPISGHNTLYWYLQNLGQGPELLIRYENEEAVDDSQLPKDRFSAERLKGVDSTLKIQPAELGDSAVYLCASSRGDSSSYEQYFGPGTRLTVT.